This TCR beta chain was sequenced during a study of blood T cell repertoires in COVID-19. The CDR3 totals 13 residues. The V gene's germline CDR1 is SGHDN and CDR2 FVKESK. The germline V and J ends were trimmed by 0 bases and 7 bases, with 7 bases remaining between them. Clones were read by immunoSEQ multiplex PCR, and TCRdb kept only the in-frame ones, dropping some. The table has 160,000 or so clones, about 90% seen once. The clonotype originates from a man between 60 and 75 years old with acute or convalescent COVID-19. The sequencing sample was made of peripheral blood. The chain has TRBV14 and TRBJ1-5; D is uncertain. CDR3 DNA sequence: TGTGCCAGCAGCCAAGATCTAGGACAGCCCCAGCATTTT. Its protein is CASSQDLGQPQHF. Full variable domain (outside the CDR3, taken from reference TRBV14 and TRBJ1-5): EAGVTQFPSHSVIEKGQTVTLRCDPISGHDNLYWYRRVMGKEIKFLLHFVKESKQDESGMPNNRFLAERTGGTYSTLKVQPAELEDSGVYFCASSQDLGQPQHFGDGTRLSIL.